These T cell receptor beta chains were read from a single sample in a study of human T cells and chemical hapten exposure. TCRdb used MiXCR to reprocess the RACE reads, holding one entry per CDR3 protein. This table holds under 60,000 distinct CDR3 sequences, 9.5% to 10% found once. Material: whole blood, obtained in connection with sensitization to the hapten diphenylcyclopropenone (DPC). These TCRs come from a woman aged 25 to 39 with alopecia areata. Some clones in this sample may be carry-over from other donors' samples. Each CDR3 is given with its conserved first and last residue. Fields, in order: D gene, V gene, clone size, J gene, CDR3 length, CDR3 protein, CDR3 DNA. A D gene is named only where the DNA matches it firmly. Expanded clones get a size class; other rows say once, few or many, or leave the size out.

D: -; V: TRBV10-3; size: many; J: TRBJ1-1; length: 13; CDR3: CAISESGSGEAFF; DNA: TGTGCCATCAGTGAGTCGGGGAGTGGGGAAGCTTTCTTT
D: -; V: TRBV12-3/TRBV12-4; size: few; J: TRBJ2-7; length: 12; CDR3: CATARTTYEQYF; DNA: TGTGCCACCGCGAGGACCACCTACGAGCAGTACTTC
D: TRBD2; V: TRBV20-1; size: many; J: TRBJ2-3; length: 15; CDR3: CSARKAGVSTDTQYF; DNA: TGCAGTGCTAGAAAAGCGGGGGTTAGCACAGATACGCAGTATTTT
D: TRBD2; V: TRBV4-2; size: -; J: TRBJ2-3; length: 16; CDR3: CASSLAGGRATDTQYF; DNA: TGTGCCAGCAGCCTGGCGGGGGGCCGGGCCACAGATACGCAGTATTTT
D: -; V: TRBV7-9; size: few; J: TRBJ2-3; length: 17; CDR3: CASSPLGAPDSNDTQYF; DNA: TGTGCCAGCAGCCCCCTAGGGGCGCCCGATTCTAATGATACGCAGTATTTT
D: -; V: TRBV11-2; size: -; J: TRBJ2-7; length: 15; CDR3: CASSPVGSLSEEQYF; DNA: TGTGCCAGCAGCCCGGTCGGCAGTCTCAGTGAGGAGCAGTACTTC
D: TRBD2; V: TRBV12-3/TRBV12-4; size: few; J: TRBJ2-1; length: 13; CDR3: CASSLAGLAEQFF; DNA: TGTGCCAGCAGTCTCGCGGGACTAGCGGAGCAGTTCTTC
D: -; V: TRBV9; size: -; J: TRBJ2-3; length: 13; CDR3: CASSAMATDTQYF; DNA: TGTGCCAGCAGCGCTATGGCGACAGATACGCAGTATTTT
D: -; V: TRBV12-3/TRBV12-4; size: -; J: TRBJ2-5; length: 14; CDR3: CATNSRGRQETQYF; DNA: TGTGCCACTAATAGCAGGGGCCGTCAAGAGACCCAGTACTTC
D: -; V: TRBV11-1; size: few; J: TRBJ1-5; length: 14; CDR3: CASSRKGIGQPQHF; DNA: TGTGCCAGCAGCCGCAAGGGAATTGGTCAGCCCCAGCATTTT
D: -; V: TRBV7-2; size: many; J: TRBJ2-7; length: 14; CDR3: CASSLGSPLYEQYF; DNA: TGTGCCAGCAGCTTAGGTAGCCCCCTTTACGAGCAGTACTTC
D: TRBD1; V: TRBV29-1; size: few; J: TRBJ1-1; length: 13; CDR3: CSAGQGCDTEAFF; DNA: TGCAGCGCCGGACAGGGGTGCGACACTGAAGCTTTCTTT
D: -; V: TRBV10-2; size: -; J: TRBJ1-5; length: 13; CDR3: CASSENGNQPQHF; DNA: TGCGCCAGCAGTGAGAACGGCAATCAGCCCCAGCATTTT
D: -; V: TRBV7-9; size: -; J: TRBJ1-1; length: 13; CDR3: CASSLVGGDEAFF; DNA: TGTGCCAGCAGCTTAGTGGGGGGCGATGAAGCTTTCTTT
D: -; V: TRBV4-1; size: few; J: TRBJ2-3; length: 14; CDR3: CASSQGFRADTQYF; DNA: TGCGCCAGCAGCCAAGGGTTCAGGGCAGATACGCAGTATTTT
D: -; V: TRBV6-2/TRBV6-3; size: few; J: TRBJ1-2; length: 14; CDR3: CASSKAGTNDGDTF; DNA: TGTGCCAGCAGTAAAGCCGGGACCAACGATGGCGACACCTTC
D: -; V: TRBV19; size: -; J: TRBJ2-2; length: 11; CDR3: CASSTTGELFF; DNA: TGTGCCAGTAGTACTACCGGGGAGCTGTTTTTT
D: -; V: TRBV12-3/TRBV12-4; size: many; J: TRBJ1-6; length: 15; CDR3: CASSLVGRVNSPLHF; DNA: TGTGCCAGCAGTTTGGTGGGCAGGGTTAATTCACCCCTCCACTTT
D: -; V: TRBV12-3/TRBV12-4; size: few; J: TRBJ1-1; length: 13; CDR3: CASSKRTNTEAFF; DNA: TGTGCCAGCTCCAAAAGGACGAACACTGAAGCTTTCTTT
D: TRBD2; V: TRBV20-1; size: -; J: TRBJ2-5; length: 15; CDR3: CSARPLAGGGETQYF; DNA: TGCAGTGCTAGACCACTAGCGGGGGGGGGAGAGACCCAGTACTTC
D: -; V: TRBV11-1; size: many; J: TRBJ1-2; length: 14; CDR3: CASSLASGRAGYTF; DNA: TGTGCCAGCAGCTTAGCGTCGGGAAGGGCCGGCTACACCTTC
D: -; V: TRBV28; size: few; J: TRBJ2-3; length: 13; CDR3: CASRRTTTDTQYF; DNA: TGTGCCAGCAGGCGGACGACCACAGATACGCAGTATTTT
D: -; V: TRBV12-3/TRBV12-4; size: -; J: TRBJ2-1; length: 15; CDR3: CASSTGLSSYNEQFF; DNA: TGTGCCAGCAGCACAGGGCTGAGCTCCTACAATGAGCAGTTCTTC
D: -; V: TRBV12-3/TRBV12-4; size: many; J: TRBJ2-3; length: 13; CDR3: CASRQKITDTQYF; DNA: TGTGCCAGCAGGCAAAAGATCACAGATACGCAGTATTTT
D: TRBD1; V: TRBV6-5; size: many; J: TRBJ1-2; length: 13; CDR3: CASRRQGAYGYTF; DNA: TGTGCCAGCAGGAGACAGGGAGCATATGGCTACACCTTC
D: -; V: TRBV28; size: -; J: TRBJ2-1; length: 15; CDR3: CASSSTGAPYNEQFF; DNA: TGTGCCAGCAGTTCTACGGGGGCCCCCTACAATGAGCAGTTCTTC
D: TRBD2; V: TRBV7-2; size: -; J: TRBJ2-3; length: 15; CDR3: CASSAGTSLGDTQYF; DNA: TGTGCCAGCAGCGCCGGGACTAGTCTCGGGGATACGCAGTATTTT
D: -; V: TRBV5-1; size: -; J: TRBJ1-5; length: 15; CDR3: CASSLGTANNQPQHF; DNA: TGCGCCAGCAGCTTAGGAACCGCAAACAATCAGCCCCAGCATTTT
D: -; V: TRBV7-2; size: few; J: TRBJ1-6; length: 12; CDR3: CASSSSGVPLHF; DNA: TGTGCCAGCAGCTCCTCCGGGGTACCCCTCCACTTT
D: -; V: TRBV6-6; size: many; J: TRBJ2-4; length: 12; CDR3: CASSPTRDIQYF; DNA: TGTGCCAGCAGCCCCACTCGTGACATTCAGTACTTC
D: -; V: TRBV20-1; size: few; J: TRBJ1-6; length: 12; CDR3: CSGGPVNSPLHF; DNA: TGCAGCGGGGGGCCGGTTAATTCACCCCTCCACTTT
D: -; V: TRBV27; size: few; J: TRBJ2-1; length: 17; CDR3: CASSTTGLNPAFSEQFF; DNA: TGTGCCAGCAGTACAACCGGGCTGAACCCCGCTTTTAGTGAGCAGTTCTTC
D: -; V: TRBV9; size: few; J: TRBJ1-6; length: 14; CDR3: CASSTRQEHSPLHF; DNA: TGTGCCAGCAGCACGAGACAGGAACATTCACCCCTCCACTTT
D: -; V: TRBV30; size: few; J: TRBJ2-5; length: 14; CDR3: CAWSVAGQGETQYF; DNA: TGTGCCTGGAGTGTAGCGGGCCAAGGGGAGACCCAGTACTTC
D: TRBD1; V: TRBV12-3/TRBV12-4; size: few; J: TRBJ2-5; length: 14; CDR3: CASSSEGQWETQYF; DNA: TGTGCCAGCAGTTCCGAGGGACAGTGGGAGACCCAGTACTTC
D: TRBD2; V: TRBV29-1; size: many; J: TRBJ2-7; length: 11; CDR3: CSVPSGVEQYF; DNA: TGCAGCGTTCCTAGCGGGGTCGAGCAGTACTTC
D: TRBD1; V: TRBV12-3/TRBV12-4; size: few; J: TRBJ2-4; length: 16; CDR3: CASRGGQGARENIQYF; DNA: TGTGCCAGCAGGGGCGGACAGGGGGCGAGGGAAAACATTCAGTACTTC
D: TRBD1; V: TRBV20-1; size: few; J: TRBJ1-4; length: 13; CDR3: CSAKTGWDEKLFF; DNA: TGCAGTGCAAAGACAGGGTGGGATGAAAAACTGTTTTTT
D: -; V: TRBV5-6; size: -; J: TRBJ1-6; length: 14; CDR3: CASSLQEYNSPLHF; DNA: TGTGCCAGCAGCTTACAGGAATATAATTCACCCCTCCACTTT
D: -; V: TRBV18; size: few; J: TRBJ1-3; length: 15; CDR3: CASSTLQASGNTIYF; DNA: TGTGCCAGCTCAACGTTACAGGCATCTGGAAACACCATATATTTT
D: -; V: TRBV6-6; size: few; J: TRBJ1-1; length: 11; CDR3: CASRGGTEAFF; DNA: TGTGCCAGCAGGGGAGGGACTGAAGCTTTCTTT
D: TRBD1; V: TRBV29-1; size: few; J: TRBJ1-5; length: 13; CDR3: CSVEETGVQTQHF; DNA: TGCAGCGTTGAGGAAACAGGGGTCCAGACCCAGCATTTT
D: -; V: TRBV7-3; size: many; J: TRBJ1-1; length: 13; CDR3: CASSLTANTEAFF; DNA: TGTGCCAGCAGCCTGACAGCGAACACTGAAGCTTTCTTT
D: -; V: TRBV5-5; size: -; J: TRBJ1-5; length: 15; CDR3: CASSQMVRVGQPQHF; DNA: TGTGCCAGCAGCCAGATGGTCAGAGTGGGGCAGCCCCAGCATTTT
D: -; V: TRBV7-8; size: many; J: TRBJ1-1; length: 15; CDR3: CASSGRQISNTEAFF; DNA: TGTGCCAGCAGCGGACGACAGATTTCGAACACTGAAGCTTTCTTT
D: -; V: TRBV4-3; size: -; J: TRBJ2-3; length: 15; CDR3: CASSQAGAPRDTQYF; DNA: TGCGCCAGCAGCCAAGCGGGGGCCCCTCGGGATACGCAGTATTTT
D: TRBD2; V: TRBV7-3; size: few; J: TRBJ2-1; length: 15; CDR3: CASSPIGGARNEQFF; DNA: TGTGCCAGCAGCCCGATCGGGGGGGCTCGAAATGAGCAGTTCTTC
D: -; V: TRBV20-1; size: -; J: TRBJ1-1; length: 14; CDR3: CSASPPGVSTEAFF; DNA: TGCAGTGCTAGCCCCCCAGGGGTGAGCACTGAAGCTTTCTTT
D: -; V: TRBV28; size: many; J: TRBJ2-7; length: 14; CDR3: CASLSAGSGSEQYF; DNA: TGTGCCAGCCTCTCAGCGGGCTCTGGGTCCGAGCAGTACTTC
D: TRBD2; V: TRBV6-2/TRBV6-3; size: many; J: TRBJ2-3; length: 15; CDR3: CASSYFAGDTDTQYF; DNA: TGTGCCAGCAGTTACTTCGCGGGGGACACAGATACGCAGTATTTT
D: TRBD1; V: TRBV7-3; size: many; J: TRBJ1-6; length: 16; CDR3: CASSTGTGRNNSPLHF; DNA: TGTGCCAGCAGCACGGGGACAGGGAGAAATAATTCACCCCTCCACTTT